This TCR beta chain originates from a study of cytomegalovirus exposure and HLA in healthy donors. This clone was recorded only once. V was pared by 2 bases and J by 1 base, with 11 bases between. The CDR3 extends over 15 amino acids. The germline V gene encodes CDR1 MNHEY and CDR2 SVGAGI. Primers included in the PCR were 60 Vbeta and 13 Jbeta primers. Libraries were prepared by immunoSEQ multiplex PCR; TCRdb keeps only in-frame clonotypes and omits some of them. This repertoire shows approximately 100,000 clones, roughly 78% found once; its top ten account for 1.5% to 2%. The sequenced material came from PBMCs. This receptor was identified in a woman in her thirties or forties in good health and CMV-seronegative. V gene TRBV6-5 combines with J gene TRBJ1-1; D unresolved. The CDR3 protein is CASSYAHRGNTEAFF. DNA of the CDR3: TGTGCCAGCAGTTACGCACACCGGGGGAACACTGAAGCTTTCTTT.